These 16 T cell receptor beta chains originate from one sample sequenced in a study of blood T cell repertoires in COVID-19. Here immunoSEQ multiplex PCR was the method, and the copy in TCRdb shows in-frame clones only, minus some. This table has 150,000 to 200,000 clones, roughly nine tenths appearing once. The material sequenced was peripheral blood. The receptor set was obtained from a man aged 18 to 35 who had recovered from COVID-19.

This chain uses TRBV3-1 (or the pseudogene TRBV3-2) with TRBJ2-5; weak D call: TRBD1 (6 bases). Germline V gives CDR1 LGHDT, CDR2 YNNKEL (reference sequence). V was clipped by 8 bases and J by 3 bases, with 7 bases between them. The CDR3 consists of 11 residues. The CDR3 sequence is CASGTKETQYF. DNA for the CDR3: TGTGCCAGCGGGACAAAAGAGACCCAGTACTTC.

The sample holds one count of this clone. V is TRBV7-9 and J is TRBJ2-1; 7 bases align to TRBD2. Germline assignment: CDR1 SEHNR and CDR2 FQNEAQ (reference sequence). Unmatched junction bases numbered 6, after V lost 4 bases and J lost 0 bases. This CDR3 is 16 amino acids long. This chain's CDR3 is CASSSPSGSSYNEQFF. The DNA of the CDR3 is TGTGCCAGCAGCTCACCTAGCGGCAGCTCCTACAATGAGCAGTTCTTC.

The chain recombines TRBV19 with TRBJ2-7; 10 bases map to TRBD2. V shed 5 bases and J 7 bases; nucleotides not matched to a gene: 11. From germline, CDR1 is LNHDA and CDR2 SQIVND (reference sequence). The CDR3 covers 15 residues. DNA of the CDR3: TGTGCCAGTAGTCTATTACTAGCGGGAATTGCGGAGCAGTACTTC. It specifies CASSLLLAGIAEQYF.

The chain recombines TRBV24-1 with TRBJ1-2; D unclear. V lost 4 bases to trimming and J lost 8 bases, with 7 bases between them. Germline-derived CDR1 and CDR2 are KGHDR and SFDVKD. CDR3 size: 11 residues. DNA of the CDR3: TGTGCCACCAGTGACAACTGGGGCTACACCTTC. It is translated as CATSDNWGYTF.

The chain links TRBV25-1 to TRBJ1-5; perhaps TRBD1 as D (5 bases). CDR1 is MGHDK and CDR2 is SYGVNS in the germline V gene. This CDR3 is built from 14 residues. V gave up 3 bases and J gave up 7 bases, with 13 bases separating them. As DNA, the CDR3 is TGTGCCAGCAGTGACGGGGCGGGATCCCAGCCCCAGCATTTT. This gives the protein CASSDGAGSQPQHF. Full variable domain (remainder filled in from reference TRBV25-1 and TRBJ1-5): EADIYQTPRYLVIGTGKKITLECSQTMGHDKMYWYQQDPGMELHLIHYSYGVNSTEKGDLSSESTVSRIRTEHFPLTLESARPSHTSQYLCASSDGAGSQPQHFGDGTRLSIL.

The rearrangement joins TRBV19 to TRBJ2-2, with D unclear. The CDR3 length is 15 residues. Germline CDR1 reads LNHDA; CDR2 reads SQIVND (reference sequence). V was pared by 1 base and J by 2 bases, with 8 bases between. CDR3 DNA: TGTGCCAGTAGTATAGGGGCAGTAAACACCGGGGAGCTGTTTTTT. It translates to CASSIGAVNTGELFF.

The V gene is TRBV9, the J gene TRBJ2-5; 8 bases are shared with TRBD2. This CDR3 comprises 15 residues. Per the germline V gene, CDR1 is SGDLS and CDR2 is YYNGEE. V gave up 0 bases and J gave up 4 bases; unmatched junction bases: 5. The CDR3 is CASSVAGRAGETQYF. The CDR3 DNA reads as TGTGCCAGCAGCGTAGCCGGGAGGGCCGGAGAGACCCAGTACTTC.

V and J are TRBV18 and TRBJ1-3; maybe TRBD1 (6 bases). V gave up 2 bases and J gave up 3 bases, with 14 bases separating them. The germline V gene encodes CDR1 KGHSH and CDR2 LQKENI. CDR3 length: 16 residues. CDR3 protein: CASSPSAGADGNTIYF. The CDR3 region has the DNA TGTGCCAGCTCACCAAGCGCGGGGGCAGATGGAAACACCATATATTTT.

V gene TRBV5-1 combines with J gene TRBJ2-1; TRBD2 is a possible D gene (6 bases). Trimming took 4 bases from V and 10 from J, leaving 18 bases between them. The CDR3 spans 14 residues. Germline V CDR1 and CDR2: SGHRS, YFSETQ. In DNA, the CDR3 is TGCGCCAGCAGCCCTGGACCTGGGGGGTTGGAGCAGTTCTTC. The encoded protein is CASSPGPGGLEQFF.

DNA of the CDR3: TGCGCCAGCAGCCAGGGGACTGCCGCTATCTACAATGAGCAGTTCTTC. Translation gives CASSQGTAAIYNEQFF. The rearrangement joins TRBV4-3 to TRBJ2-1; the D gene is possibly TRBD2 (6 bases). The CDR3 runs to 16 residues. The V gene lost 3 bases and the J gene lost 3 bases, with 15 bases spanning the gap. The germline gives CDR1 LGHNA, CDR2 YSLEER.

The J gene is TRBJ1-5, the V gene TRBV27; 10 bases align to TRBD1. The CDR3 is made up of 16 amino acids. The ends lost 5 bases at V and 3 bases at J; junction bases unmatched: 7. CDR1 and CDR2 (germline): MNHEY, SMNVEV (reference sequence). CDR3 sequence reads: CASSGSGTGANQPQHF. The CDR3 nucleotides read TGTGCCAGCAGTGGATCCGGGACAGGGGCCAATCAGCCCCAGCATTTT.

The V and J genes are TRBV4-2 and TRBJ2-7; 7 nucleotides align to TRBD2. Germline-derived CDR1 and CDR2 are LGHNA and YNFKEQ. The CDR3 consists of 17 residues. The ends lost 0 bases at V and 0 bases at J; junction bases unmatched: 8. CDR3 in DNA: TGTGCCAGCAGCCAAGATCTAGCTAGCGGAACCTCCTACGAGCAGTACTTC. Translation: CASSQDLASGTSYEQYF.

The chain has TRBV28 and TRBJ2-5, with D maybe TRBD2 (6 bases). The CDR3 has 14 amino acids. The germline V gene encodes CDR1 MDHEN and CDR2 SYDVKM. V was cut by 7 bases and J by 1 base, with 13 bases left in between. The chain's CDR3 is CASTRAGSQETQYF. In DNA, the CDR3 is TGTGCCAGCACCCGAGCGGGCAGCCAAGAGACCCAGTACTTC.

This chain links TRBV3-1 (or the pseudogene TRBV3-2) with TRBJ2-6, with D uncertain. Germline CDR1 and CDR2: LGHDT and YNNKEL (reference sequence). The CDR3 length is 17 residues. V lost 3 bases and J 4 bases, leaving 16 bases between the germline ends. For the CDR3, the DNA is TGTGCCAGCAGCCACGCCCCCGGAGCGTCAGGGGCCAACGTCCTGACTTTC. Residues: CASSHAPGASGANVLTF.

This chain connects TRBV6-2 or TRBV6-3 to TRBJ1-2; the match to TRBD1 covers 10 bases. V shed 3 bases, J shed 2 bases, and the junction held 3 bases outside the gene matches. Germline CDR1 is MNHEY and CDR2 is SVGEGT. The CDR3 runs 15 residues. In DNA, the CDR3 is TGTGCCAGCAGTTATCGGGACAGGGGAAACTATGGCTACACCTTC. This codes for CASSYRDRGNYGYTF.

The chain recombines TRBV5-1 with TRBJ2-5, with TRBD2 as a possible D gene (6 bases). This CDR3 has 14 residues. Germline V gene data show CDR1 as SGHRS and CDR2 as YFSETQ. V was clipped by 0 bases and J by 5 bases, with 11 bases between them. CDR3 in amino acids: CASSLASGVETQYF. The CDR3 coding sequence is TGCGCCAGCAGCTTGGCCTCGGGGGTGGAGACCCAGTACTTC.